These T cell receptor beta chains were read from a single sample in a study of T cell changes during pregnancy in multiple sclerosis. The protocol was immunoSEQ multiplex PCR, while the TCRdb copy is restricted to in-frame clones and leaves out a portion. In the table there are 70,000 to 95,000 clones, about 94% of which are singletons. The sequences come from peripheral blood, collected in the third trimester of pregnancy. All receptors derive from a female donor with multiple sclerosis, enrolled in a pregnancy study. Both conserved end residues are part of each CDR3. The D gene is left open where the match is weak. The size field is filled for only some rows; it gives once, few, many or a size class.

cdr3_nt	cdr3_aa	clone_size	v_call	d_call	cdr3_length	j_call
TGTGCCAGCAAAGGGCGGGAAAACACCATATATTTT	CASKGRENTIYF	.	TRBV2	.	12	TRBJ1-3
TGTGCCAGCAGCTTCGGACAGGCCCCGGCGGAGACCCAGTACTTC	CASSFGQAPAETQYF	.	TRBV7-2	TRBD1	15	TRBJ2-5
TGTGCCAGCAGCCCCGAACCCGGACAGACTAACTATGGCTACACCTTC	CASSPEPGQTNYGYTF	.	TRBV5-4	.	16	TRBJ1-2
TGTGCCAGCAGTGACGATCGCAGGGAGCAGTTCTTC	CASSDDRREQFF	once	TRBV2	.	12	TRBJ2-1
TGTGCCAGCAGCCCGGACAGGGGGCAGGACGAGCAGTACTTC	CASSPDRGQDEQYF	.	TRBV7-2	TRBD1	14	TRBJ2-7
TGTGCCAGCAGCAAACGGGGGGGGATGAGGTCTGAAGCTTTCTTT	CASSKRGGMRSEAFF	.	TRBV7-8	.	15	TRBJ1-1
TGTGCCATCAGTGAGTTAACCAGGGACTACAATGAGCAGTTCTTC	CAISELTRDYNEQFF	.	TRBV10-3	.	15	TRBJ2-1
TGTGCCAGCAGCTTGGGACAGGGTAGGGATGAGCAGTTCTTC	CASSLGQGRDEQFF	.	TRBV5-4	TRBD1	14	TRBJ2-1
TGCGCCAGCAGCTGGACAGGCTCTAATGAAAAACTGTTTTTT	CASSWTGSNEKLFF	.	TRBV5-1	TRBD1	14	TRBJ1-4
TGCAGCGTTGTTGGGGCTTATCACTACACCTTC	CSVVGAYHYTF	.	TRBV29-1	.	11	TRBJ1-2
TGCAGCGTGACAGGGGGCCGTGGCTATGGCTACACCTTC	CSVTGGRGYGYTF	.	TRBV29-1	TRBD1	13	TRBJ1-2
TGCAGCGTTGAACCCCCCCCAGGGACTACCTACCAAGAGACCCAGTACTTC	CSVEPPPGTTYQETQYF	.	TRBV29-1	TRBD2	17	TRBJ2-5
TGCGCCAGCAGTGAAGTTAGAGGTACGCAGTATTTT	CASSEVRGTQYF	.	TRBV10-2	.	12	TRBJ2-3
TGTGCCAGCAGCAGGACAGTTCTCCCCTACGAGCAGTACTTC	CASSRTVLPYEQYF	.	TRBV28	.	14	TRBJ2-7
TGTGCTAGCAGCTCAGGGGAATTGGTGACCCAGTACTTC	CASSSGELVTQYF	once	TRBV7-7	.	13	TRBJ2-5
TGTGCCAGCAGTGGGCTAGCGGGAGGAGGGGAGCTGTTTTTT	CASSGLAGGGELFF	.	TRBV2	TRBD2	14	TRBJ2-2
TGCAGCGTTGATACTCCGGGGGGCCAAGAGACCCAGTACTTC	CSVDTPGGQETQYF	.	TRBV29-1	TRBD2	14	TRBJ2-5
TGTGCTAGCAGCTTAGGGGTCGGGAGGGCCCGAGAGACCCAGTACTTC	CASSLGVGRARETQYF	.	TRBV7-7	TRBD2	16	TRBJ2-5
TGCAGTAGCAGGGTTCAAGAGACCCAGTACTTC	CSSRVQETQYF	once	TRBV20-1	.	11	TRBJ2-5
TGTGCCAGCCGCACACAGGGGGTGATGAACACTGAAGCTTTCTTT	CASRTQGVMNTEAFF	once	TRBV19	TRBD1	15	TRBJ1-1
TGTGCCAGCAGCTTCGCGTCCTTCTACGAGCAGTACTTC	CASSFASFYEQYF	.	TRBV11-2	.	13	TRBJ2-7
TGTGCCTTGGACATAAGAGGCATTCAGTACTTC	CALDIRGIQYF	.	TRBV30	.	11	TRBJ2-4
TGTGCCAGCAGTTATGGGGAGGGAATCTTT	CASSYGEGIF	.	TRBV2	.	10	TRBJ1-1
TGTGCCAGCAGTCGGGGAACTGAAGCTTTCTTT	CASSRGTEAFF	.	TRBV6-5	.	11	TRBJ1-1
TGTGCCAGCAGTTTGACGGGGGGGCGCCGGGACACTGAAGCTTTCTTT	CASSLTGGRRDTEAFF	.	TRBV28	.	16	TRBJ1-1
TGCGCCAGCAGCTCTGGACAGGGACTGCGCTGGGCCAACGTCCTGACTTTC	CASSSGQGLRWANVLTF	.	TRBV5-1	TRBD1	17	TRBJ2-6
TGTGCCAGCACGGGGACAGGGGCCTACGAGCAGTACTTC	CASTGTGAYEQYF	.	TRBV28	TRBD1	13	TRBJ2-7
TGTGCCAGCAGCTTAGGCGACGGACTATACGAGCAGTACTTC	CASSLGDGLYEQYF	.	TRBV11-1	.	14	TRBJ2-7
TGCGCCAGCAGGATTGGCCCGATCTACGAGCAGTACTTC	CASRIGPIYEQYF	once	TRBV5-1	.	13	TRBJ2-7
TGTGCCACCAGCGCGCTTGAAAAACTGTTTTTT	CATSALEKLFF	few	TRBV15	.	11	TRBJ1-4
TGTGCCAGCAGTGAGGGGCAGCCTCGTTGGTACGAGCAGTACTTC	CASSEGQPRWYEQYF	.	TRBV2	.	15	TRBJ2-7
TGTGCCAGCAGGGCGACAGGGGCCTACAATGAGCAGTTCTTC	CASRATGAYNEQFF	.	TRBV6-5	TRBD1	14	TRBJ2-1
TGCAGTGCTCCACAGGGGAACACCATATATTTT	CSAPQGNTIYF	.	TRBV20-1	TRBD1	11	TRBJ1-3
TGCGCCAGCAGCTTGGAACGTCCTCCGGGAGCGGGCACAGATACGCAGTATTTT	CASSLERPPGAGTDTQYF	.	TRBV5-1	.	18	TRBJ2-3
TGTGCCAGCGCCCATACTGAGCGGCCCCTCACGGCCTCCTACGAGCAGTACTTC	CASAHTERPLTASYEQYF	.	TRBV5-6	.	18	TRBJ2-7
TGCAGCGTTGAAGAAACCCCGACAGGGTTGAACACTGAAGCTTTCTTT	CSVEETPTGLNTEAFF	.	TRBV29-1	TRBD1	16	TRBJ1-1
TGTGCCAGCACCGAAACAGGGTTTGGCGAGCAGTACTTC	CASTETGFGEQYF	.	TRBV6-1	.	13	TRBJ2-7
TGTGCCAGCAGTTTAAACCCAGGGTTGGGCGAGCAGTACTTC	CASSLNPGLGEQYF	.	TRBV28	.	14	TRBJ2-7
TGCGCCAGCAGCCCGACAGGGGGTGGCTCCTACGAGCAGTACTTC	CASSPTGGGSYEQYF	.	TRBV5-1	TRBD1	15	TRBJ2-7
TGTGCCAGCAGTCTAGGGGTTAGGGGCACTGAAGCTTTCTTT	CASSLGVRGTEAFF	.	TRBV28	.	14	TRBJ1-1
TGCGCCAGCAGCCAAGAGGGACAGTACTATGGCTACACCTTC	CASSQEGQYYGYTF	.	TRBV4-1	TRBD1	14	TRBJ1-2
TGTGCCAGAACTCCTTTCCCCAGCTCTGGAAACACCATATATTTT	CARTPFPSSGNTIYF	.	TRBV5-3	.	15	TRBJ1-3
TGTGCCTGGAGTGTAGACAGGTCAAGTCAGCCCCAGCATTTT	CAWSVDRSSQPQHF	.	TRBV30	.	14	TRBJ1-5
TGTGCCAGCAGTCTACGACTAGCGTTAGATACGCAGTATTTT	CASSLRLALDTQYF	.	TRBV28	TRBD2	14	TRBJ2-3
TGTGCCAGCAGCACCAATTCGGGCAATCAGCCCCAGCATTTT	CASSTNSGNQPQHF	few	TRBV7-9	.	14	TRBJ1-5
TGTGCCAGCAGCTCAGGGGACAGGGGGCAAGAGACCCAGTACTTC	CASSSGDRGQETQYF	.	TRBV11-2	TRBD1	15	TRBJ2-5